The 10 T cell receptor beta chains reported below all come from one sample, sequenced in a study of cytomegalovirus exposure and HLA in healthy donors. Vbeta (60) and Jbeta (13) primers were used in the PCR. Assay used: immunoSEQ multiplex PCR; TCRdb lists only in-frame clones, some missing. The sample lists almost 200,000 clones, roughly three quarters seen once, with around 0.4% in the top ten. Sequencing was done on a sample of PBMCs. Every receptor here comes from a male donor in good health and CMV-seropositive.

This chain joins TRBV28 and TRBJ2-7; the D is unclear. Germline V lookup: CDR1 MDHEN, CDR2 SYDVKM. Trimming removed 3 bases at V and 2 bases at J, with 17 bases between. CDR3 length: 16 amino acids. The CDR3, as DNA: TGTGCCAGCAGTTTCAGTATAAGGCGGTTTGCCTACGAGCAGTACTTC. Its translation is CASSFSIRRFAYEQYF.

This clone was observed a handful of times. The chain couples TRBV7-8 to TRBJ2-7; D might be TRBD2 (6 bases). Germline V gene data show CDR1 as SGHVS and CDR2 as FQNEAQ. V dropped 2 bases and J dropped 3 bases, with 8 bases sitting between them. The CDR3 is 13 amino acids. CDR3 nucleotides: TGTGCCAGCAGCTTACCTAGCGACTACGAGCAGTACTTC. Translation gives CASSLPSDYEQYF.

The rearrangement joins TRBV4-3 to TRBJ2-5; D gene ambiguous. Trimming pared 2 bases from V and 7 bases from J, leaving 17 bases between. The CDR3 contains 15 residues. CDR1 and CDR2 from the germline V gene are LGHNA and YSLEER. CDR3 region: CASSQRPQAPATQYF. CDR3 nucleotide sequence: TGCGCCAGCAGCCAACGACCTCAGGCTCCCGCGACCCAGTACTTC.

The V call is TRBV11-2, the J call TRBJ2-1; TRBD1 aligns across 7 bases. Trimming at V came to 5 bases and at J to 7 bases, leaving 11 bases not matched to a gene. Germline V CDR1 and CDR2: SGHAT, FQNNGV. The CDR3 loop spans 15 amino acids. The CDR3 bases are TGTGCCAGCAGCCCTCGGCCAGGGGGAGTGAATGAGCAGTTCTTC. Translating gives CASSPRPGGVNEQFF.

The gene calls are TRBV30 and TRBJ2-7, with TRBD1 matching over 9 bases. The germline V gene has CDR1 GTSNPN and CDR2 SVGIG (reference sequence). The CDR3 is 14 amino acids. V was clipped by 2 bases and J by 4 bases; unmatched bases: 6. This CDR3 reads CAWSPDRGAYEQYF. CDR3 nucleotide sequence: TGTGCCTGGAGTCCTGACAGGGGGGCTTACGAGCAGTACTTC.

This clone occurred once. This same CDR3 is encoded by further DNA sequences in the sample. The rearrangement uses TRBV9 and TRBJ2-7, with 8 bases fitting TRBD2. Germline values: CDR1 SGDLS, CDR2 YYNGEE. The CDR3 length is 15 residues. Trimming took 0 bases from V and 3 from J; bases not matched to a gene: 5. The CDR3 spells CASSVDPAGDYEQYF. CDR3 coding DNA: TGTGCCAGCAGCGTAGATCCAGCGGGGGACTACGAGCAGTACTTC.

The chain links TRBV27 to TRBJ2-7; 12 positions agree with TRBD1. The CDR3 is 15 residues long. Germline trimming cut 6 bases from V and 3 bases from J; bases unmatched to any gene: 6. In germline, CDR1 is MNHEY, CDR2 SMNVEV (reference sequence). The CDR3 sequence: CASSPGTGGIYEQYF. The CDR3 DNA is TGTGCCAGCAGCCCCGGGACAGGGGGCATCTACGAGCAGTACTTC.

The V and J genes are TRBV14 and TRBJ2-5, with 10 bases fitting TRBD2. With V trimmed by 1 base and J by 4 bases, 3 bases remained unmatched. This CDR3 comprises 15 residues. CDR1 SGHDN and CDR2 FVKESK come from the germline V gene. The CDR3 is CASSQVAGGVETQYF. CDR3 bases: TGTGCCAGCAGCCAAGTAGCGGGAGGTGTAGAGACCCAGTACTTC.

The V and J genes are TRBV14 and TRBJ2-5; D ambiguous. Looked up from germline, CDR1 is SGHDN and CDR2 is FVKESK. CDR3 length equals 15 residues. The V end was cut by 2 bases, the J end by 2 bases, with 12 bases between. DNA for the CDR3: TGTGCCAGCAGCCAATACGGAGTGATGCAAGAGACCCAGTACTTC. This translates into CASSQYGVMQETQYF.

The genes are TRBV7-2 and TRBJ2-3; D possibly corresponds to TRBD1 (6 bases). Trimming pared 5 bases from V and 1 base from J, leaving 16 bases between. The CDR3 is 16 residues long. Germline CDR1 reads SGHTA; CDR2 reads FQGNSA. The CDR3: CASSPRITGRTDTQYF. DNA for the CDR3: TGTGCCAGCAGCCCACGGATAACAGGGCGCACAGATACGCAGTATTTT.